This note documents a single TCR beta chain sequence. Using unique molecular identifiers, the investigators prepared the TCRbeta library. MiXCR, applied by TCRdb to the PCR reads, yields one record per CDR3 protein. The sample records about 500,000 distinct CDR3 sequences, 30% to 35% being singletons. The sample belongs to a study of T-cell reconstitution after alpha-beta-depleted transplantation in children. Germline V gene data show CDR1 as SGHTA and CDR2 as FQGNSA. The CDR3 spans 16 residues. V lost 4 bases to trimming and J lost 7 bases, with 22 bases between them. The input for sequencing was PBMCs from the stem cell graft donor, taken from the stem cell graft. This receptor was obtained from a human donor who donated a stem cell graft to a child with aplastic anemia. The genes are TRBV7-2 and TRBJ2-5, with D possibly matching TRBD2 (6 bases). DNA of the CDR3: TGTGCCAGCAGCTCTAAACCGGGACTTGAACCGAGGACCCAGTACTTC. Translating gives CASSSKPGLEPRTQYF.